The entry that follows covers one T cell receptor beta chain sequence. Its matching antigen is unknown. The germline V gene encodes CDR1 MRHNA and CDR2 SNTAGT. Trimming took 4 bases from V and 2 from J, leaving 5 bases between them. This CDR3 contains 13 residues. Use of 60 Vbeta and 13 Jbeta primers characterized the PCR. Clones were read by immunoSEQ multiplex PCR, and TCRdb kept only the in-frame ones, dropping some. The profile shows about 190,000 clones, roughly four fifths of them singletons. The sample belongs to a study of cytomegalovirus exposure and HLA in healthy donors. Study overall: HLA-typed donors were the source of some 80 million unique TCRs, which an early data release held. Points from the study as a whole: Presence/absence analyses rested on an assumption that sequencing depth was roughly uniform across donors. Most TCR beta V segments were productive about 87% or about 30% of the time in an earlier analysis.

Specimen: PBMCs. This clonotype was obtained from a woman aged 18-29 years in good health and CMV-seronegative. The chain recombines TRBV6-4 with TRBJ2-2; D not certain. This CDR3 is CASSATNTGELFF. The CDR3 nucleotides read TGTGCCAGCAGTGCCACTAACACCGGGGAGCTGTTTTTT.